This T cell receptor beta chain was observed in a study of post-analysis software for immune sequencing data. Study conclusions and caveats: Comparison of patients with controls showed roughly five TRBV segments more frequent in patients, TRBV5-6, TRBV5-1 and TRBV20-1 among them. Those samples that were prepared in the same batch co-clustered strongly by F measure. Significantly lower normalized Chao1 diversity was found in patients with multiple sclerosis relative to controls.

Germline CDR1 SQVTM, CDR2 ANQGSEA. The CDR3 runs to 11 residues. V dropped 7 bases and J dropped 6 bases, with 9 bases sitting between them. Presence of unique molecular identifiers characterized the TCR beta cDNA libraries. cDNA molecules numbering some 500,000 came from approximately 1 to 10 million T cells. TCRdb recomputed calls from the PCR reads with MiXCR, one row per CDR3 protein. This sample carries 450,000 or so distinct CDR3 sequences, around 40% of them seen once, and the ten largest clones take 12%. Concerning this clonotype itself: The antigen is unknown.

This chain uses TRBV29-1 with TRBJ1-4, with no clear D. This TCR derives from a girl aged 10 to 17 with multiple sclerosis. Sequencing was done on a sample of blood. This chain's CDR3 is CSAERDEKLFF. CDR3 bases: TGCAGCGCCGAGAGGGATGAAAAACTGTTTTTT.